The source of this TCR beta chain is a study of T cell responses to AZD1222 COVID-19 vaccine. Both about-4-week and about-12-week second-dose recipients were combined. Clones were sequenced by immunoSEQ multiplex PCR, and TCRdb holds only the in-frame ones, with some missing. Of approximately 110,000 clones listed, roughly 85% are singletons. V dropped 1 base and J dropped 2 bases, with 15 bases sitting between them. The CDR3 contains 17 residues. CDR1 SGHTA and CDR2 FQGNSA come from the germline V gene. Sequenced here: peripheral blood, sampled 28 days after the second AZD1222 dose. The rearrangement links TRBV7-2 to TRBJ1-5; D might be TRBD1 (5 bases). The sequence came from an adult who received the AZD1222 COVID-19 vaccine. CDR3 protein: CASSLGYSGHRNQPQHF. The CDR3 coding sequence is TGTGCCAGCAGCTTAGGATATTCAGGGCATCGCAATCAGCCCCAGCATTTT.